The TCR beta chain described here comes from a study of neurological immune-mediated disorders. Deletions cut 4 bases from V and 4 bases from J, with 13 bases between. Germline assignment: CDR1 DFQATT and CDR2 SNEGSKA (reference sequence). The CDR3 is 14 amino acids. The time point is: longitudinal time-point 2. TCRdb ran MiXCR on the 5' RACE reads and lists one entry per CDR3 protein. In the table there are approximately 89,000 distinct CDR3 sequences, about 13% of which are singletons. This clonotype has ten or more counts. This sequence originates from a female donor with HTLV-1-associated myelopathy (HAM/TSP). The V call is TRBV20-1, the J call TRBJ2-2; the D gene is possibly TRBD2 (5 bases). Sequences were obtained from PBMCs. CDR3 residues: CSANRGSGTGELFF. The CDR3 DNA is TGCAGTGCTAATCGGGGTTCGGGCACCGGGGAGCTGTTTTTT.